The T cell receptor beta chain described here comes from a study of ipilimumab plus nivolumab after autologous stem cell transplantation. The germline V and J ends were trimmed by 6 bases and 2 bases, with 13 bases remaining between them. The germline V gene encodes CDR1 SNHLY and CDR2 FYNNEI. The CDR3 contains 14 residues. Through week 26, nivolumab 3 mg/kg IV was given weeks 1, 4, 7, 10, then biweekly. Only in-frame clones appear in the TCRdb table, and some are missing; sequencing was by immunoSEQ multiplex PCR. The top ten hold 20% to 30% of the sample, which has fewer than 25,000 clones, roughly four fifths seen once.

The rearrangement links TRBV2 to TRBJ1-1; tentatively, D is TRBD1 (5 bases). Sequencing used PBMCs, obtained in a trial of ipilimumab plus nivolumab as post-transplant consolidation. The source is a male donor with diffuse large B-cell lymphoma. The CDR3 bases are TGTGCCAGCAGGGGTGATGGGGCCAACACTGAAGCTTTCTTT. Its protein is CASRGDGANTEAFF.